This TCR beta chain stems from a study of early stage breast cancer tumors. Study overall: Eight ER+/PR+/HER2- tumors were invasive ductal; four were invasive lobular.

CDR1 is SQVTM and CDR2 is ANQGSEA in the germline V gene. Trimming left V 6 bases short and J 5 bases short, with 14 bases between. The CDR3 spans 13 residues. Each sample had two DNA replicates, roughly 0.48 ug blood or roughly 1.5 ug tissue. Assay: immunoSEQ multiplex PCR; the TCRdb copy retains only in-frame clones and omits some. The table has some 75,000 clones, around 85% seen once. The chain has TRBV29-1 and TRBJ2-1; possibly TRBD2 for D (6 bases). Sequencing used blood. The receptor's source is a person aged 55 to 75 with breast cancer. In DNA form, the CDR3 reads TGCAGCGTGGGAGCTAGCGCAAACAATGAGCAGTTCTTC. It yields the protein CSVGASANNEQFF.